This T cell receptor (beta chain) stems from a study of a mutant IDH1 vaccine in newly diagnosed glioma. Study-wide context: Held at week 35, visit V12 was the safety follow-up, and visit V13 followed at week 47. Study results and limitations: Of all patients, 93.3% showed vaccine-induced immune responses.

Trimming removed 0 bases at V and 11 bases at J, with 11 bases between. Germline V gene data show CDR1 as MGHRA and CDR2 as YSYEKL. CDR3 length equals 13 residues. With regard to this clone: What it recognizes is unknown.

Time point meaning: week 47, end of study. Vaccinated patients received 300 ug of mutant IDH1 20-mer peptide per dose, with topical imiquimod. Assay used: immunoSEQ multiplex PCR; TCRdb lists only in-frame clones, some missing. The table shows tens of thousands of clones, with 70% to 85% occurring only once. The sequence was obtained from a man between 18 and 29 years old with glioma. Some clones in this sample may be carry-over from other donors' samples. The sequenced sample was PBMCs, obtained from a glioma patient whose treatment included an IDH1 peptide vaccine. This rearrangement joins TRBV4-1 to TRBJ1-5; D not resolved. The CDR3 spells CASSQDRMVTQHF. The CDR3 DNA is TGCGCCAGCAGCCAAGATAGGATGGTTACCCAGCATTTT.